These 32 T cell receptor beta chains were sequenced from one sample in a study of blood T cells in healthy people across ages. A second PCR of about 7 to 12 cycles used a sample-barcoded 5' primer and a J-beta primer mix. In TCRdb, the 5' RACE reads were re-called with MiXCR into one record per CDR3 protein. The sample has around 1,000,000 distinct CDR3 sequences, roughly two fifths seen once; the top ten hold roughly 14%. Specimen: blood. The receptors here all came from a man aged 18 to 30 in good health.

The chain employs TRBV6-6 and TRBJ1-2, with unresolved D. CDR3 length: 11 amino acids. V was trimmed by 10 bases and J by 5 bases, leaving 11 bases between them. The germline V gene has CDR1 MNHNY and CDR2 SVGAGI (reference sequence). CDR3 in amino acids: CATTESYGYTF. CDR3 bases: TGTGCCACAACGGAGTCTTATGGCTACACCTTC.

A remark on this clonotype: One end of the junction varies from germline; a read error may be responsible. For the CDR3, the DNA is TGCGTCAGCAGGGGGGACACTGAAGCTTTCTTT. Protein: CVSRGDTEAFF. The gene calls are TRBV5-1 and TRBJ1-1, with 7 bases lining up with TRBD1. CDR3 length: 11 amino acids. Germline V gives CDR1 SGHRS, CDR2 YFSETQ.

This clonotype showed up just a few times. The rearrangement links TRBV12-3 or TRBV12-4 to TRBJ1-1; D is uncertain. Trimming stripped 4 bases from V and 1 base from J, with 16 bases between. The CDR3 contains 16 residues. CDR3: CASSSPPGGRNTEAFF. CDR3 DNA: TGTGCCAGCAGTTCACCGCCCGGAGGGCGGAACACTGAAGCTTTCTTT.

This clonotype was detected a few times. The chain uses TRBV20-1 and TRBJ2-7; 8 positions agree with TRBD2. Germline values: CDR1 DFQATT, CDR2 SNEGSKA (reference sequence). V was pared by 3 bases and J by 3 bases, with 7 bases of the junction left unmatched. The CDR3 has 14 residues. CDR3 region: CSASTGTSSYEQYF. Here the CDR3 DNA reads TGCAGTGCTAGCACCGGGACTAGTAGCTACGAGCAGTACTTC.

The chain combines TRBV6-5 with TRBJ1-1; D is possibly TRBD1 (5 bases). The V end lost 5 bases, the J end lost 7 bases, and 17 bases lay between the germline ends. Germline values: CDR1 MNHEY, CDR2 SVGAGI. The CDR3 contains 14 residues. CDR3 nucleotide sequence: TGTGCCAGCAGTCGCCTGACGGGGGGTCATGAAGCTTTCTTT. This translates into CASSRLTGGHEAFF.

This clonotype appeared a few times. The chain links TRBV6-6 to TRBJ2-7; D is ambiguous. CDR3 length: 14 amino acids. Germline assignment: CDR1 MNHNY and CDR2 SVGAGI (reference sequence). V was clipped by 1 base and J by 1 base, with 8 bases between them. CDR3 protein: CASSYFPRSYEQYF. CDR3 sequence (DNA): TGTGCCAGCAGTTACTTTCCACGATCCTACGAGCAGTACTTC.

The chain uses TRBV20-1 and TRBJ1-5, with a tentative D call TRBD1 (5 bases). The CDR3 totals 13 residues. V was clipped by 5 bases and J by 6 bases, with 14 bases between them. Germline assignment: CDR1 DFQATT and CDR2 SNEGSKA (reference sequence). Here the CDR3 reads CSAPRGAGQPQHF. The CDR3 nucleotides read TGCAGTGCTCCCCGTGGGGCTGGTCAGCCCCAGCATTTT.

V is TRBV28 and J is TRBJ2-1; 8 bases fit TRBD2. The J segment lost 6 bases and the V segment lost 8 bases, leaving 9 bases of the junction unmatched. The CDR3 extends over 14 amino acids. Germline V CDR1 and CDR2: MDHEN, SYDVKM. The CDR3 nucleotides read TGTGCCAGCCGAACAGGACTAGCAGTCAATGAGCAGTTCTTC. This encodes CASRTGLAVNEQFF.

This clonotype was counted once. Being one base from a much bigger clone, this may be a read error. This sequence joins TRBV20-1 and TRBJ2-5; either TRBD1 or TRBD2 may supply D (5 bases each). The CDR3 is 15 amino acids. In germline, CDR1 is DFQATT, CDR2 SNEGSKA (reference sequence). V lost 5 bases to trimming and J lost 1 base, with 17 bases between them. The CDR3 DNA sequence: TGCAGTGCTGGAGGCATTAGACAGTTCCAAGAGACCCAGTACTTC. Amino acids: CSAGGIRQFQETQYF.

This clonotype was observed a few times. The chain links TRBV12-3 or TRBV12-4 to TRBJ1-1, with 10 bases fitting TRBD1. There are 12 residues in the CDR3. V lost 2 bases and J lost 10; bases outside the gene matches: 1. The CDR3 DNA reads TGTGCCAGCAGTTTACGGACAGGGGGAGCTTTCTTT. Translating gives CASSLRTGGAFF.

This clonotype was seen many times. The chain carries TRBV6-5 and TRBJ1-1, with 7 positions matching TRBD1. This CDR3 comprises 14 residues. Germline CDR1 and CDR2: MNHEY and SVGAGI. The junction had 4 bases not matched to a gene; V was cut back by 6 bases and J by 0 bases. CDR3 in amino acids: CASRPDRVNTEAFF. The DNA of the CDR3 is TGTGCCAGCAGACCAGACAGGGTGAACACTGAAGCTTTCTTT.

The chain carries TRBV29-1 and TRBJ2-3; 10 bases line up with TRBD2. CDR1 is SQVTM and CDR2 is ANQGSEA in the germline V gene. V trimming: 4 bases; J trimming: 0 bases; junction bases outside the gene matches: 13. The CDR3 contains 18 residues. In DNA, the CDR3 is TGCAGCGTTGGGAGGAGGCTAGCGGGAGACTCTAGCACAGATACGCAGTATTTT. The encoded protein is CSVGRRLAGDSSTDTQYF.

The chain employs TRBV28 and TRBJ2-1, with 9 bases that match TRBD2. CDR1 is MDHEN and CDR2 is SYDVKM in the germline V gene. The V gene end was trimmed by 2 bases and the J gene end by 9 bases; junction bases not matched to a gene: 5. The CDR3 covers 14 residues. This chain's CDR3 is CASSLAGGLVEQFF. The CDR3 DNA sequence: TGTGCCAGCAGTTTAGCGGGGGGGCTAGTTGAGCAGTTCTTC.

This clonotype came up a few times. In DNA form, the CDR3 reads TGCAGTGCTAGAGATCGCTTGACAGGGGATAGCAATCAGCCCCAGCATTTT. Residues: CSARDRLTGDSNQPQHF. The chain has TRBV20-1 and TRBJ1-5; TRBD1 aligns across 8 bases. The V and J ends lost 0 bases and 0 bases, in that order; junction bases with no gene match: 7. The germline gives CDR1 DFQATT, CDR2 SNEGSKA (reference sequence). The CDR3 extends over 17 amino acids.

The rearrangement joins TRBV10-3 to TRBJ2-1; the D gene is possibly TRBD2 (6 bases). The J call is doubtful: the DNA matches TRBJ2-7 better. The CDR3 has 15 amino acids. Germline CDR1 ENHRY, CDR2 SYGVKD. The CDR3 spells CAISERGGIYNEQYF. DNA of the CDR3: TGTGCCATCAGTGAGCGGGGCGGGATCTACAATGAGCAGTACTTC.

CDR3 nucleotide sequence: TGTGCCAGCAGCAACCTAACGGGGAGAGAGCAGTACTTC. The encoded protein is CASSNLTGREQYF. The genes are TRBV21-1 and TRBJ2-5; TRBD2, the D gene given by the table, was not confirmed from the DNA. TRBV21-1 is a pseudogene. The CDR3 has 13 amino acids.

Only one count was recorded for this clonotype. Compared with germline, one end of the junction differs, possibly owing to a read error. J is TRBJ1-6 and V is TRBV20-1; D possibly corresponds to TRBD1 (6 bases). This CDR3 has 17 amino acids. Germline V lookup: CDR1 DFQATT, CDR2 SNEGSKA (reference sequence). CDR3 in amino acids: CSTRDRGKNRANSPLHF. DNA of the CDR3: TGCAGTACTAGAGATCGGGGGAAAAACAGGGCGAATTCACCCCTCCACTTT.

CDR3: CASSSTNLRQDTQYF. The CDR3 DNA sequence: TGTGCCAGCAGTTCGACTAACCTAAGGCAAGATACGCAGTATTTT. The V call is TRBV12-3 or TRBV12-4, the J call TRBJ2-3; possibly TRBD2 for D (5 bases). The CDR3 extends over 15 amino acids. V lost 4 bases, J lost 5 bases, and 16 bases lay in between.

The chain uses TRBV6-1 and TRBJ2-3, with D hard to call. Germline CDR1 and CDR2: MNHNS and SASEGT. Trimming shortened V by 3 bases and J by 6 bases, and 16 bases separated the two germline ends. The CDR3 extends over 15 amino acids. CDR3 in DNA: TGTGCCAGCAGTGATTTGTCTCTTTCTGGGGATACGCAGTATTTT. It is translated as CASSDLSLSGDTQYF.

V is TRBV7-8 and J is TRBJ1-2, with a possible D match to TRBD1 (5 bases). Germline V gene sequence: CDR1 SGHVS, CDR2 FQNEAQ. CDR3 length: 13 residues. Trimming took off 8 bases at V and 5 bases at J, with 15 bases between the two ends. The CDR3 loop reads CASGQGDVYGYTF. CDR3 nucleotide sequence: TGTGCCAGCGGGCAGGGAGACGTATATGGCTACACCTTC. Full variable domain (remainder filled in from reference TRBV7-8 and TRBJ1-2): GAGVSQSPRYKVAKRGQDVALRCDPISGHVSLFWYQQALGQGPEFLTYFQNEAQLDKSGLPSDRFFAERPEGSVSTLKIQRTQQEDSAVYLCASGQGDVYGYTFGSGTRLTVV.

DNA for the CDR3: TGCGCCAGCAGCCAGGGAACTAGCGGAAGCTCCTACAATGAGCAGTTCTTC. Translated: CASSQGTSGSSYNEQFF. The V call is TRBV4-1, the J call TRBJ2-1; 8 nucleotides match TRBD2. Germline CDR1 and CDR2: MGHRA and YSYEKL. CDR3 length: 17 amino acids. After removal of 3 bases from V and 0 bases from J, the junction contained 7 bases not matched to a gene.

This clonotype appeared a few times. This chain joins TRBV5-6 and TRBJ1-1, with a possible D match to TRBD1 (5 bases). The V gene lost 4 bases and the J gene lost 3 bases, with 13 bases spanning the gap. CDR3 size: 14 residues. Per the germline V gene, CDR1 is SGHDT and CDR2 is YYEEEE. In DNA, the CDR3 is TGTGCCAGCAGCCCTGGGGGTCGTTACACTGAAGCTTTCTTT. Amino acids: CASSPGGRYTEAFF.

V and J are TRBV7-9 and TRBJ2-1; 7 bases fit TRBD1. The CDR3 extends over 15 amino acids. V was pared by 6 bases and J by 4 bases, with 9 bases of the junction left unmatched. CDR1 and CDR2 (germline): SEHNR, FQNEAQ (reference sequence). The CDR3 coding sequence is TGTGCCAGCAGGAGTATTCGGGACAGTTACAATGAGCAGTTCTTC. This gives the protein CASRSIRDSYNEQFF. The full variable domain, rest sourced from reference TRBV7-9 and TRBJ2-1, is DTGVSQNPRHKITKRGQNVTFRCDPISEHNRLYWYRQTLGQGPEFLTYFQNEAQLEKSRLLSDRFSAERPKGSFSTLEIQRTEQGDSAMYLCASRSIRDSYNEQFFGPGTRLTVL.

This chain connects TRBV2 to TRBJ1-6; 7 bases match TRBD1. J gave up 9 bases and V 7 bases, and 6 bases lay outside the gene matches. The CDR3 sequence is 13 residues long. CDR1 is SNHLY, CDR2 FYNNEI, per germline. The CDR3 DNA is TGTGCCAGCAACCGACAGGGAAGTTCACCCCTCCACTTT. Translated, it gives CASNRQGSSPLHF.

This clonotype was found a few times. The gene calls are TRBV9 and TRBJ1-6; D ambiguous. The CDR3 has 15 residues. The V end lost 0 bases, the J end lost 7 bases, and 11 bases lay between the germline ends. Looked up from germline, CDR1 is SGDLS and CDR2 is YYNGEE. The CDR3 is CASSVEGLGNSPLHF. CDR3 nucleotides: TGTGCCAGCAGCGTAGAGGGATTGGGGAATTCACCCCTCCACTTT. Combining the CDR3 with reference TRBV9 and TRBJ1-6 gives the whole variable domain DSGVTQTPKHLITATGQRVTLRCSPRSGDLSVYWYQQSLDQGLQFLIQYYNGEERAKGNILERFSAQQFPDLHSELNLSSLELGDSALYFCASSVEGLGNSPLHFGNGTRLTVT.

This chain links TRBV12-3 or TRBV12-4 with TRBJ1-2, with TRBD1 matching 7 bases. The ends lost 5 bases at V and 4 bases at J; junction bases unmatched: 13. The CDR3 extends over 16 amino acids. CDR3 DNA: TGTGCCAGCAGTCCCCCAACAGGGGCATTTCGCTATGGCTACACCTTC. Residues: CASSPPTGAFRYGYTF.

The chain has TRBV24-1 and TRBJ2-5, with D perhaps TRBD1 (5 bases). The CDR3 contains 16 residues. Germline-derived CDR1 and CDR2 are KGHDR and SFDVKD. Deletions cut 4 bases from V and 3 bases from J, with 17 bases between. In DNA form, the CDR3 reads TGTGCCACCAGTGAGCCCGCAGGGTTAGTGAAAGAGACCCAGTACTTC. Amino acid sequence: CATSEPAGLVKETQYF.

This clonotype has just a few counts. The chain employs TRBV20-1 and TRBJ1-2; D may be TRBD1 (6 bases). V shed 0 bases and J shed 4 bases, with 15 bases lying between them. The germline V gene encodes CDR1 DFQATT and CDR2 SNEGSKA (reference sequence). The CDR3 runs to 15 residues. CDR3 bases: TGCAGTGCTAGAGAGCCCAGGGGCTTTCGCTATGGCTACACCTTC. Protein sequence: CSAREPRGFRYGYTF.

V gene TRBV4-1 combines with J gene TRBJ1-1; D is unresolved. The CDR3 is made up of 16 amino acids. Per the germline V gene, CDR1 is MGHRA and CDR2 is YSYEKL. V was shortened by 0 bases and J by 10 bases, with 21 bases between the two germline ends. In DNA, the CDR3 is TGCGCCAGCAGCCAAGATATAGGGTCTTGGGAGCGAGTAGCTTTCTTT. Translating it yields CASSQDIGSWERVAFF.

Ten or more counts support this clonotype. The V call is TRBV9, the J call TRBJ2-3; the match to TRBD2 covers 9 bases. CDR3 length: 15 residues. The junction had 5 bases not matched to a gene; V was cut back by 5 bases and J by 1 base. Germline CDR1 reads SGDLS; CDR2 reads YYNGEE. The CDR3 sequence: CASSGSGGGTDTQYF. The CDR3 coding sequence is TGTGCCAGCAGTGGTAGCGGGGGAGGCACAGATACGCAGTATTTT.

This rearrangement joins TRBV5-1 to TRBJ2-3, with D unclear. V dropped 0 bases and J dropped 6 bases, with 20 bases sitting between them. Germline V lookup: CDR1 SGHRS, CDR2 YFSETQ. The CDR3 consists of 17 residues. The CDR3 protein is CASSLATWEVRKDTQYF. Written as DNA, the CDR3 is TGCGCCAGCAGCTTGGCCACGTGGGAAGTAAGAAAGGATACGCAGTATTTT.

As regards this clonotype: The conserved final phenylalanine or tryptophan is absent from the CDR3, which likely points to a read error. This chain connects TRBV6-1 to TRBJ1-4, with 7 bases fitting TRBD1. V lost 1 base and J lost 4; bases outside the gene matches: 6. The germline V gene encodes CDR1 MNHNS and CDR2 SASEGT. The length of the CDR3 is 16 residues. CDR3 bases: TGTGCCAGCAGTGAAGTTGGGACAGAGGATAATGAAAAACTGTTTGTT. Translating gives CASSEVGTEDNEKLFV.